This TCR beta chain emerged from a study of shared clonotypes between healthy human individuals. There were only Caucasian adults among the donors, and all lived in Nashville, Tennessee. This CDR3 region has 14 residues. Germline lookup yields CDR1 KGHSH and CDR2 LQKENI. Trimming stripped 0 bases from V and 2 bases from J, with 7 bases between. Repertoires were generated with immunoSEQ multiplex PCR, while TCRdb's copy carries only in-frame clones and drops some. Of over a million clones listed, under 99% are singletons. The J gene is TRBJ1-2, the V gene TRBV18; D gene unclear. Sequencing was carried out using naive CD4+ T cells sorted from blood. Subset: CD45RA+ positively selected. This TCR came from a man aged 25-40 years in good health. In DNA form, the CDR3 reads TGTGCCAGCTCACCACCGGTACAGAACTATGGCTACACCTTC. Translating it yields CASSPPVQNYGYTF.